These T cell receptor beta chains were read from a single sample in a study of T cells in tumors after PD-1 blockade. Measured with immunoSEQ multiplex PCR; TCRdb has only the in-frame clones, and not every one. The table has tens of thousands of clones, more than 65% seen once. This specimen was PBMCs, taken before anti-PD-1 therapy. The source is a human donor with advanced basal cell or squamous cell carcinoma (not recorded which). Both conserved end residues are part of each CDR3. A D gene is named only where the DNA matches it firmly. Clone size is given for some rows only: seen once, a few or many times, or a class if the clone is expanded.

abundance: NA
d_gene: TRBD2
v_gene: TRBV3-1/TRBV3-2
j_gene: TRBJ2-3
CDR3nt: TGTGCCAGCAGCCGCCGCGGGACTAGCGGGGGAGCAGATACGCAGTATTTT
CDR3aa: CASSRRGTSGGADTQYF

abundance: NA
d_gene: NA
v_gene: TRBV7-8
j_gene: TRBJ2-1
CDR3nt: TGTGCCAGCAGCCCCCCGGACTATGAGCAGTTCTTC
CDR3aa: CASSPPDYEQFF

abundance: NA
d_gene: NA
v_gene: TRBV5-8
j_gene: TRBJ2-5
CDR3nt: TGTGCCAGCAGCCCAGGGTTCCTCCAAGAGACCCAGTACTTC
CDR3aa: CASSPGFLQETQYF

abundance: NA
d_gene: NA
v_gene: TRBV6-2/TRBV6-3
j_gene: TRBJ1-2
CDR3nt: TGTGCCAGCAGTTACTCAAGTCAGGGCTCCAACTATGGCTACACCTTC
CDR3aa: CASSYSSQGSNYGYTF

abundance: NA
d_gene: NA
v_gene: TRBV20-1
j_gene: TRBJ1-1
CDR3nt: TGCAGTGCTGGGTGGGACAATGAAGCTTTCTTT
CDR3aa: CSAGWDNEAFF

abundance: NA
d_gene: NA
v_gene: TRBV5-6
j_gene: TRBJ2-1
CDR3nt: TGTGCCAGCAGCTTCCATAATGAGCAGTTCTTC
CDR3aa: CASSFHNEQFF

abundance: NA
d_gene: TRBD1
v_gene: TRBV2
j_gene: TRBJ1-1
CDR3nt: TGTGCCAGTAGCCGGGACAGGGGGTTCTCTGAAGCTTTCTTT
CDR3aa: CASSRDRGFSEAFF

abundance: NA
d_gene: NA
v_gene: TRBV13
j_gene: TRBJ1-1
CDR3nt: TGTGCCAGCAGGAGGGCGACCGGGAACTCGGGTAACACTGAAGCTTTCTTT
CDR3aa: CASRRATGNSGNTEAFF

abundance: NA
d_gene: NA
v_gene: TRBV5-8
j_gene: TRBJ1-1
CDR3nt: TGTGCCAGCAGCTTGGACGCCGTAGGGACTGAAGCTTTCTTT
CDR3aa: CASSLDAVGTEAFF

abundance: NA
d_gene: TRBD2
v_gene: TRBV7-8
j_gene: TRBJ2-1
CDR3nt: TGTGCCAGCAGCTCCATGGGCGGGGGGGCTCTTTTTGAGCAGTTCTTC
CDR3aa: CASSSMGGGALFEQFF

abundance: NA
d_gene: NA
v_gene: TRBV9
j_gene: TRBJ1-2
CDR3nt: TGTGCCAGCAGCGTAGCTCCACAGGGATATGGCTACACCTTC
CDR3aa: CASSVAPQGYGYTF

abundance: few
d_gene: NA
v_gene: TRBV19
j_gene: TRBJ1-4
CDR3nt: TGTGCCAGTAGTTCTTACCGGGATACCAATAATGAAAAACTGTTTTTT
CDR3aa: CASSSYRDTNNEKLFF

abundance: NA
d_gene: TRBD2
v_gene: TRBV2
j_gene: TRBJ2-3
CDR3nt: TGTGCCAGCAGTGGTGTTAGCGGGATTAGCACAGATACGCAGTATTTT
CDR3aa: CASSGVSGISTDTQYF

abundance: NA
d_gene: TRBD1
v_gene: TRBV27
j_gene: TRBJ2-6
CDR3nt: TGTGCCAGCAGTACATCGACAGGGGCTTCCGGGGCCAACGTCCTGACTTTC
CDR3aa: CASSTSTGASGANVLTF

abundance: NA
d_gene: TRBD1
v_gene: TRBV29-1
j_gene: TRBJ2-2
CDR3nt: TGCAGCGTTTCCGGGACAGCCTTCACCGGGGAGCTGTTTTTT
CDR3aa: CSVSGTAFTGELFF

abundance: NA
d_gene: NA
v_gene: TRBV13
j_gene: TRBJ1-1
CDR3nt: TGTGCCAGCAGCCCCAACAGACGGGACACTGAAGCTTTCTTT
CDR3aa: CASSPNRRDTEAFF

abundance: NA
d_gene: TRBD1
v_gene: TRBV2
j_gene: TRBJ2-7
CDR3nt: TGTGCCAGCAGGCCTAGCCGGGACAGGGTATCCTACGAGCAGTACTTC
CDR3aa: CASRPSRDRVSYEQYF

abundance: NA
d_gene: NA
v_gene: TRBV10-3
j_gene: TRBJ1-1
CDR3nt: TGTGCCGCTGCACAACATAGGGGGACACAGATGAACACTGAAGCTTTCTTT
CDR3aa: CAAAQHRGTQMNTEAFF

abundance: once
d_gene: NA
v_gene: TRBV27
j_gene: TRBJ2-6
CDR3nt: TGTGCCAGCAGATCCTCCAGTGAAACTGGGGCCAACGTCCTGACTTTC
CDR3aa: CASRSSSETGANVLTF

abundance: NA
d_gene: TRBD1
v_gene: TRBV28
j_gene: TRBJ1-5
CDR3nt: TGTGCCAGCAGTTTCCGACAGGGACCTCAGCCCCAGCATTTT
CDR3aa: CASSFRQGPQPQHF

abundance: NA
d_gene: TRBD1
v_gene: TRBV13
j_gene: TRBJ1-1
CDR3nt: TGTGCCAGCAGCTACCGGACAGGGATGAACACTGAAGCTTTCTTT
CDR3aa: CASSYRTGMNTEAFF

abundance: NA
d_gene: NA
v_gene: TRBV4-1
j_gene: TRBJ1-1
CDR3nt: TGCGCCAGCAGCCGAACAGGGTCGGGCACTGAAGCTTTCTTT
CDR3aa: CASSRTGSGTEAFF

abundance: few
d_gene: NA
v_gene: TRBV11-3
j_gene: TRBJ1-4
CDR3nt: TGTGCCAGCACACAAGGGGTTTATCGGGAAAAACTGTTTTTT
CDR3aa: CASTQGVYREKLFF

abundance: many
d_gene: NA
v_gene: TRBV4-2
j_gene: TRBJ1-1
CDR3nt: TGTGCCAGCAGCCCAGCCGTGGCAACGAACACTGAAGCTTTCTTT
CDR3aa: CASSPAVATNTEAFF

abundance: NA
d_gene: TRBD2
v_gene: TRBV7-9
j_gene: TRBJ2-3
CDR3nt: TGTGCCAGCAGCTTAGAAGCGGGAGTAGATACGCAGTATTTT
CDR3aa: CASSLEAGVDTQYF

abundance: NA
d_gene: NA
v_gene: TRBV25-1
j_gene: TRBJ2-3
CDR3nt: TGTGCCACCTGGACGGGGGATTACACAGATACGCAGTATTTT
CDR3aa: CATWTGDYTDTQYF

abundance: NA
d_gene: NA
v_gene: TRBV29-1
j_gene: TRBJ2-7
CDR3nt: TGCAGCGTTGAAGATCCAAGCTACGAGCAGTACTTC
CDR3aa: CSVEDPSYEQYF

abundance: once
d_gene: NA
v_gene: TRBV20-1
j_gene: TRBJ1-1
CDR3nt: TGCAGTGCTAGGACAGTTGAAGCTTTCTTT
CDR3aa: CSARTVEAFF

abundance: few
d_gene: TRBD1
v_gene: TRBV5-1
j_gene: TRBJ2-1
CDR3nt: TGCGCCAGCCAGACAGGGGCAGGCCTCATCAATGAGCAGTTCTTC
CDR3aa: CASQTGAGLINEQFF

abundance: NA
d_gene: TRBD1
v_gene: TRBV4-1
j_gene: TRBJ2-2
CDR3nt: TGCGCCAGCAGCCAGAACCGGGACAGGGGCGGCACCGGGGAGCTGTTTTTT
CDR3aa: CASSQNRDRGGTGELFF

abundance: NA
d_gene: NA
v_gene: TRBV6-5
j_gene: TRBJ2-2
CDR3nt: TGTGCCAGCAGAAGACTGGAGAACACCGGGGAGCTGTTTTTT
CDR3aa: CASRRLENTGELFF

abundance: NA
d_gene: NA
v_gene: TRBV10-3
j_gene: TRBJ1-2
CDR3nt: TGTGCCATCAGTGTAGAAACGGGACTCGCCGTCCATGGCTACACCTTC
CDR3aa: CAISVETGLAVHGYTF

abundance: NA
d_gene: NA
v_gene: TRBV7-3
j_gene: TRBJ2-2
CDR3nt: TGTGCCAGCAGCTTAAATGCCAACGGGGGGGAGCTGTTTTTT
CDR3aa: CASSLNANGGELFF

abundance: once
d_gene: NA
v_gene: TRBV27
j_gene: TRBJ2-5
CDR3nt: TGTGCCAGCCGTTCCGGGGGCCAAGAGACCCAGTACTTC
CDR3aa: CASRSGGQETQYF

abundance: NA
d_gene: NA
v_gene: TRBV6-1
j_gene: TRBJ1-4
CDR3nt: TGTGCCAGCAGTGAAGCAATAAGGCAGGGGCTAAGTAATGAAAAACTGTTTTTT
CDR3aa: CASSEAIRQGLSNEKLFF

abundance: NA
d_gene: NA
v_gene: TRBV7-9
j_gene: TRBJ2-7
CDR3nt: TGTGCCAGCAGCCCGCCGGCGGCCTCCTACGAGCAGTACTTC
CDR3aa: CASSPPAASYEQYF

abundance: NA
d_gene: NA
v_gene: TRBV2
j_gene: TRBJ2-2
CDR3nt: TGTGCCAGCAAGATGGGAGCAAACACCGGGGAGCTGTTTTTT
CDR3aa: CASKMGANTGELFF

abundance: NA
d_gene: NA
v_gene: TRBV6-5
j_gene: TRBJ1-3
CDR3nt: TGTGCCAGCAGGGGCTCTGGAAACACCATATATTTT
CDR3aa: CASRGSGNTIYF

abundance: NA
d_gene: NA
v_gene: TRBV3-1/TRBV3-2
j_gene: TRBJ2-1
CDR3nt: TGTGCCAGCAGCCAAGATGCAGTTTACAATGAGCAGTTCTTC
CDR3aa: CASSQDAVYNEQFF

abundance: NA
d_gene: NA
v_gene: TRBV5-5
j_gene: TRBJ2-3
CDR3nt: TGTGCCAGCAGCGTGGGACCCGGAGATACGCAGTATTTT
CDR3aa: CASSVGPGDTQYF

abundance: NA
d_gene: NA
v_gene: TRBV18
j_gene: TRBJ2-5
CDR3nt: TGTGCCAGCTCACCACCGGGCGGGATAGAGACCCAGTACTTC
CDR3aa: CASSPPGGIETQYF

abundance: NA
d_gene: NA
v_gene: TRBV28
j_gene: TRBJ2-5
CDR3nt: TGTGCCAGCAGTTCAGGGAGCGAGACCCAGTACTTC
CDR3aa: CASSSGSETQYF

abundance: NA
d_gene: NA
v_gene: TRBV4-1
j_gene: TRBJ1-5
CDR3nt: TGCGCCAGCAGCCAAGTGGGGCCTGAGCAGCCCCAGCATTTT
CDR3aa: CASSQVGPEQPQHF

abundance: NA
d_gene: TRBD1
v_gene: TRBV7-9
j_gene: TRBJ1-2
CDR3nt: TGTGCCAGCAGCATGCCCGGGACAGGGGGTGGCTACACCTTC
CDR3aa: CASSMPGTGGGYTF

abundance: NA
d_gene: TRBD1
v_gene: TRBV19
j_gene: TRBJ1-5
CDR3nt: TGTGCCAGTAGTCAGAAAGGACAGGGGGGGACTTATAGCAATCAGCCCCAGCATTTT
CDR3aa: CASSQKGQGGTYSNQPQHF

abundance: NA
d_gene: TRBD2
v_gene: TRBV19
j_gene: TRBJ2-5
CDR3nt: TGTGCCAGTAGTACCGCCCTAGCGGAGTACCAAGAGACCCAGTACTTC
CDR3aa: CASSTALAEYQETQYF

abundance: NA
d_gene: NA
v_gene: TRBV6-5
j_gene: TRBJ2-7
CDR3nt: TGTGCCAGCAGTTACGTGGGAGGTGGGGAGCAGTACTTC
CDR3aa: CASSYVGGGEQYF

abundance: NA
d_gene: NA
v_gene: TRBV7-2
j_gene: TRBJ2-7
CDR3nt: TGTGCCAGCAGCCTATCGACGGAGAATCTCTACGAGCAGTACTTC
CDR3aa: CASSLSTENLYEQYF

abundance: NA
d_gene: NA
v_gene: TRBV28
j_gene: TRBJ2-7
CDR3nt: TGTGCCAGCAAAGAGTTCGACGAGCAGTACTTC
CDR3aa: CASKEFDEQYF

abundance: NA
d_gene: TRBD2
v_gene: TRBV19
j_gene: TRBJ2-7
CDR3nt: TGTGCCAGTACGGCTAGCGGTTCCTACGAGCAGTACTTC
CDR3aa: CASTASGSYEQYF